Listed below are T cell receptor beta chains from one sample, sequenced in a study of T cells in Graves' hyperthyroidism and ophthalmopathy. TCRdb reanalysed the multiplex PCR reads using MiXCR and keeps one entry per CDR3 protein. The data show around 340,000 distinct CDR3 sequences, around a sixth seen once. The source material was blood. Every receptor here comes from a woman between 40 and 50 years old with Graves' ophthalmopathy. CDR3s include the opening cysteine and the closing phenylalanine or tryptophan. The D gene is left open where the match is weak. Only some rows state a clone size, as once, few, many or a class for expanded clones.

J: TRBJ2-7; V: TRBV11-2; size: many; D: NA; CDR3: CASSRSGPSSYEQYF; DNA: TGTGCCAGCAGCCGGAGCGGGCCGAGCTCCTACGAGCAGTACTTC
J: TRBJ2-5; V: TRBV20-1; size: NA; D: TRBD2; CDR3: CSARAVREGPQETQYF; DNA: TGCAGTGCTAGAGCTGTCCGGGAGGGGCCCCAAGAGACCCAGTACTTC
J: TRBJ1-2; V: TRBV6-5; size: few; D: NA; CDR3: CASSWGGDYGYTF; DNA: TGTGCCAGCAGTTGGGGGGGGGACTATGGCTACACCTTC
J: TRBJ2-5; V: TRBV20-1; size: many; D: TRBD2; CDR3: CSARDAPGLASMYQETQYF; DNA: TGCAGTGCTAGAGATGCTCCGGGACTAGCGTCAATGTACCAAGAGACCCAGTACTTC
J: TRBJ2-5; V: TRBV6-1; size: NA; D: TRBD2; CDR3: CASFRGLAGVVETQYF; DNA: TGTGCCAGTTTCAGGGGACTAGCGGGAGTTGTTGAGACCCAGTACTTC
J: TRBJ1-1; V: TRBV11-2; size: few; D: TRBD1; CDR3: CASSRSTGGDGTEAFF; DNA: TGTGCCAGCAGCCGTTCGACAGGGGGCGATGGCACTGAAGCTTTCTTT
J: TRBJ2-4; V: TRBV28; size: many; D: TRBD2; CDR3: CASSGGSGRGRNIQYF; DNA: TGTGCCAGCAGTGGAGGGAGCGGGAGGGGAAGAAACATTCAGTACTTC
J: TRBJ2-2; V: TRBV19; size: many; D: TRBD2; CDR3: CASSIGAGVHTGELFF; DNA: TGTGCCAGTAGTATCGGAGCGGGAGTGCACACCGGGGAGCTGTTTTTT
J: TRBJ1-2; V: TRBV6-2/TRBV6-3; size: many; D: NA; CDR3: CASSPRTARFNYGYTF; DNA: TGTGCCAGCAGCCCCAGGACAGCCCGCTTTAACTATGGCTACACCTTC
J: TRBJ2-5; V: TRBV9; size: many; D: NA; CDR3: CASSYGTDVGETQYF; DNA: TGTGCCAGCAGCTACGGGACCGACGTGGGGGAGACCCAGTACTTC
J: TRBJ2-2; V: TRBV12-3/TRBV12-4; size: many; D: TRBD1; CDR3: CAVRTGGPGELFF; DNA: TGTGCCGTCCGGACAGGGGGTCCCGGGGAGCTGTTTTTT
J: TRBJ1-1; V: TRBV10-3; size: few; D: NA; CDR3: CAIKGQGQAATEAFF; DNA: TGTGCCATCAAGGGTCAAGGGCAGGCGGCGACGGAAGCTTTCTTT
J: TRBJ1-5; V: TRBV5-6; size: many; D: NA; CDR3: CASSLVNQPQHF; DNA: TGTGCCAGCAGCCTTGTAAATCAGCCCCAGCATTTT
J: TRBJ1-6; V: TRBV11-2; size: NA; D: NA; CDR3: CANSTRDVDSPLYF; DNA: TGTGCCAACAGCACACGGGACGTTGATTCACCCCTCTACTTT
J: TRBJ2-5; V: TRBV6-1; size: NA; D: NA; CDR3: CASSEGQLETQYF; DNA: TGTGCCAGCAGTGAGGGCCAGTTGGAGACCCAGTACTTC
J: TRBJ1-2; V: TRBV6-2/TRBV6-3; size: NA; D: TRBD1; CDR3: CASSRTGEGYTF; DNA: TGTGCCAGCAGCCGGACAGGGGAAGGCTACACCTTC
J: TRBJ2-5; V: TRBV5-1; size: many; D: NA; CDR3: CASSLGPTPQETQYF; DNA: TGCGCCAGCAGCTTAGGACCAACTCCTCAAGAGACCCAGTACTTC
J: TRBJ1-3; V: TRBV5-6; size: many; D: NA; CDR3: CASSLGRFEGNTIYF; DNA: TGTGCCAGCAGCTTGGGACGCTTTGAAGGAAACACCATATATTTT
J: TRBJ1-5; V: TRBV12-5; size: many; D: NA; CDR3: CASGSHPDQPQHF; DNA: TGTGCTAGTGGTTCTCATCCAGATCAGCCCCAGCATTTT
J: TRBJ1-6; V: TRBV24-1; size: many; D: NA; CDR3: CATSDPRWTDSLHF; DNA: TGTGCCACCAGTGACCCCCGGTGGACAGACTCCCTCCACTTT
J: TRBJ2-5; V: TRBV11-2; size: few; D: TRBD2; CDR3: CASNRGGRETQYF; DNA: TGTGCCAGCAACCGGGGGGGGCGGGAGACCCAGTACTTC
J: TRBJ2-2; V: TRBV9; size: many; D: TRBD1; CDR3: CASSPRQGTNTGELFF; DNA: TGTGCCAGCAGTCCCCGACAGGGGACGAACACCGGGGAGCTGTTTTTT
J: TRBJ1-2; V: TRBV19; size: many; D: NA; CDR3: CASSGEVNYGYTF; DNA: TGTGCCAGTTCGGGGGAGGTAAACTATGGCTACACCTTC
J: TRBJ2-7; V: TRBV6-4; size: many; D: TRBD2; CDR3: CASSLIAGTGEQYF; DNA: TGTGCCAGCAGTCTCATAGCGGGAACGGGCGAGCAGTACTTC
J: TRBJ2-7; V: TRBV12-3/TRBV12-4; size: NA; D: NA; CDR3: CASRRRRDTYEQYF; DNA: TGTGCCAGCAGACGGCGCAGGGATACTTACGAGCAGTACTTC
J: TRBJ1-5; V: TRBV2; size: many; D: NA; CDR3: CASSAGSNQPQHF; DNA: TGTGCCAGCAGTGCGGGGAGCAATCAGCCCCAGCATTTT
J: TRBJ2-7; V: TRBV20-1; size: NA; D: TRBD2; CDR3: CSARWPSGSSYEQYF; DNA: TGCAGTGCTAGATGGCCTAGCGGAAGCTCCTACGAGCAGTACTTC
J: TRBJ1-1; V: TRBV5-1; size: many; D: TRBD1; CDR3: CASRPGGANTEAFF; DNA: TGCGCCAGCAGGCCAGGGGGCGCGAACACTGAAGCTTTCTTT
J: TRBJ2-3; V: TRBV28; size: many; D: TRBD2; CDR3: CASHWGGATDTQYF; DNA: TGTGCCAGCCATTGGGGAGGGGCCACAGATACGCAGTATTTT
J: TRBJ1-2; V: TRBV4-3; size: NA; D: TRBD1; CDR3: CASSRLGQNYGYTF; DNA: TGCGCCAGCAGCCGCCTGGGACAGAACTATGGCTACACCTTC
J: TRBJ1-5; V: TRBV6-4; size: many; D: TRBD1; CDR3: CASGIGQVSNQPQHF; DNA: TGTGCCAGCGGGATCGGACAGGTTAGCAATCAGCCCCAGCATTTT
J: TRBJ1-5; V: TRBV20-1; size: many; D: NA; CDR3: CSADKLSQHF; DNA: TGCAGTGCCGACAAACTGTCCCAGCATTTT
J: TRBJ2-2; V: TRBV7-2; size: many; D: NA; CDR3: CASRQRDPGTGELFF; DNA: TGTGCCAGCAGACAAAGAGATCCAGGGACCGGGGAGCTGTTTTTT
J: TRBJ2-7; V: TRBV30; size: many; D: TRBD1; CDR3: CAWSSSGTGVHEQYF; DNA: TGTGCCTGGAGTTCTTCCGGGACAGGGGTCCACGAGCAGTACTTC
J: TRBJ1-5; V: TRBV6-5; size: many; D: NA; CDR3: CASSYDPNSNQPQHF; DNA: TGTGCCAGCAGTTACGATCCGAATAGCAATCAGCCCCAGCATTTT
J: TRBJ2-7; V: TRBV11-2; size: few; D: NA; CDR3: CASSLSEVATAYEQYF; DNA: TGTGCCAGCAGCCTTTCTGAGGTAGCGACAGCCTACGAGCAGTACTTC
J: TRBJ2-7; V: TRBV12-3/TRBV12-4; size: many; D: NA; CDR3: CASSSGRRFPYEQYF; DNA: TGTGCCAGCAGCTCCGGCAGGAGATTTCCCTACGAGCAGTACTTC
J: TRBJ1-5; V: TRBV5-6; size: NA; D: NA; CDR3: CASSLLGPNQPQHF; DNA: TGTGCCAGCAGCTTGTTAGGCCCAAATCAGCCCCAGCATTTT
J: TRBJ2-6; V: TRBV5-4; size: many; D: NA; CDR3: CASSFMAGTYSGANVLTF; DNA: TGTGCCAGCAGCTTCATGGCCGGGACATACTCTGGGGCCAACGTCCTGACTTTC
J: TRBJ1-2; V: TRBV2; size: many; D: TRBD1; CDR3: CASIFSGTVNYGYTF; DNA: TGTGCCAGCATCTTTTCTGGGACAGTTAACTATGGCTACACCTTC
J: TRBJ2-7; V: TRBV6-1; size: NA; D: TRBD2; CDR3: CASRTLAGGAYEQYF; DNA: TGTGCCAGCAGGACTCTAGCGGGAGGTGCCTACGAGCAGTACTTC
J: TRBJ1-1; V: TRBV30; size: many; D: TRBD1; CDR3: CALGQTNTEAFF; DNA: TGTGCCTTGGGACAGACAAACACTGAAGCTTTCTTT
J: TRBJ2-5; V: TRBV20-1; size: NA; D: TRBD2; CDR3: CSARLLAGGQLETQYF; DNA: TGCAGTGCTCGCCTTCTAGCGGGAGGTCAACTAGAGACCCAGTACTTC
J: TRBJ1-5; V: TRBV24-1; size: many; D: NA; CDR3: CATSDWGSNQPQHF; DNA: TGTGCCACCAGTGATTGGGGTTCCAATCAGCCCCAGCATTTT
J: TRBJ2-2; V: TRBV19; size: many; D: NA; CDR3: CASTRNTGELFF; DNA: TGTGCCAGTACCAGGAACACCGGGGAGCTGTTTTTT
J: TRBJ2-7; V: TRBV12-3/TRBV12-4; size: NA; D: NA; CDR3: CASSLVGQHEQYF; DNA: TGTGCCAGCAGTTTAGTGGGTCAGCACGAGCAGTACTTC
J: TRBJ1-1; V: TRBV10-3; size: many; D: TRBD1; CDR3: CAISERGQVSRDTEAFF; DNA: TGTGCCATCAGTGAGCGGGGACAGGTTTCCCGAGACACTGAAGCTTTCTTT
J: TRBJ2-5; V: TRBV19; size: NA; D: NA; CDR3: CASSGGGARLYQETQYF; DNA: TGTGCCAGTAGTGGTGGTGGCGCCCGTTTGTACCAAGAGACCCAGTACTTC
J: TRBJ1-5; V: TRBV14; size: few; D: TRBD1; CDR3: CASSHGQGGNQPQHF; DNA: TGTGCCAGCAGCCATGGACAGGGCGGCAATCAGCCCCAGCATTTT
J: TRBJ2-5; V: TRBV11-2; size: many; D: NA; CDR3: CATAGQGVYQTQYF; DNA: TGTGCCACCGCGGGGCAGGGGGTCTACCAGACCCAGTACTTC
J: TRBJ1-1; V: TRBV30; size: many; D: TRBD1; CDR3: CAWSGGTGGFGTEAFF; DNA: TGTGCCTGGAGTGGCGGGACAGGGGGCTTTGGGACTGAAGCTTTCTTT
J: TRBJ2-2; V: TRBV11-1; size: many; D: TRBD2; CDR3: CASSQVIAGRTGELFF; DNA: TGTGCCAGCAGCCAAGTGATAGCGGGGAGGACCGGGGAGCTGTTTTTT
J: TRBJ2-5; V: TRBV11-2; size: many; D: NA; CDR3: CASTPAPEEETQYF; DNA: TGTGCCAGCACGCCCGCCCCCGAGGAAGAGACCCAGTACTTC
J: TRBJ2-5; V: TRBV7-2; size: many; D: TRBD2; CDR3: CASSLMAGAETQYF; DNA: TGTGCCAGCAGCTTAATGGCGGGAGCAGAGACCCAGTACTTC
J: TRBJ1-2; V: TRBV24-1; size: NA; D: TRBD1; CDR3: CATSVAGQGFFGGYTF; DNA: TGTGCCACCAGTGTCGCTGGACAGGGCTTTTTCGGGGGCTACACCTTC